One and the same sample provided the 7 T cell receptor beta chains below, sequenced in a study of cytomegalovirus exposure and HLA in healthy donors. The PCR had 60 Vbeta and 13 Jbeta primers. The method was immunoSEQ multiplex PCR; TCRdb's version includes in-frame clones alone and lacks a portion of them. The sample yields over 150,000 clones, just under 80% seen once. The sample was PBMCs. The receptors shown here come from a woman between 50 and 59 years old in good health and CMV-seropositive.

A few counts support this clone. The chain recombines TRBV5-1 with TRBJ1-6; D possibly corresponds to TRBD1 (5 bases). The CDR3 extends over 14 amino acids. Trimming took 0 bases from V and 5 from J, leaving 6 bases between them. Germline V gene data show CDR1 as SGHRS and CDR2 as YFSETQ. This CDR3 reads CASSLGQNNSPLHF. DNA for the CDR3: TGCGCCAGCAGCTTGGGACAGAATAATTCACCCCTCCACTTT.

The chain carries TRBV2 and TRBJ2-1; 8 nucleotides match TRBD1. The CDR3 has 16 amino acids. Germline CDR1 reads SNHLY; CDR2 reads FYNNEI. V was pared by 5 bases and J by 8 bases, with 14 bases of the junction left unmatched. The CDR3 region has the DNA TGTGCCAGCAGTTACGATGGCAGGGGGCAATGGGATGAGCAGTTCTTC. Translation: CASSYDGRGQWDEQFF.

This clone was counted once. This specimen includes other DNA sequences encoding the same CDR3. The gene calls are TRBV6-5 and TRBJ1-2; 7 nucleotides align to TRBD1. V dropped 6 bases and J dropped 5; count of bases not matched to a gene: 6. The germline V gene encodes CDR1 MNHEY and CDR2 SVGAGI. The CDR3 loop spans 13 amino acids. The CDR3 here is CASSPGQLYGYTF. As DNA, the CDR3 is TGTGCCAGCAGCCCGGGACAGTTATATGGCTACACCTTC.

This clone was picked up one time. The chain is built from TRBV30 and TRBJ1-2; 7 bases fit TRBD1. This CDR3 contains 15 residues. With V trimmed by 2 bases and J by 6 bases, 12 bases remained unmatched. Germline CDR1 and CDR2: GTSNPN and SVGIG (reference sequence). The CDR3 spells CAWSRWAGTVDGYTF. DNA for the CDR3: TGTGCCTGGAGTCGGTGGGCAGGGACAGTTGATGGCTACACCTTC. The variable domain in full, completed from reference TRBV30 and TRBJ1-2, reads SQTIHQWPATLVQPVGSPLSLECTVEGTSNPNLYWYRQAAGRGLQLLFYSVGIGQISSEVPQNLSASRPQDRQFILSSKKLLLSDSGFYLCAWSRWAGTVDGYTFGSGTRLTVV.

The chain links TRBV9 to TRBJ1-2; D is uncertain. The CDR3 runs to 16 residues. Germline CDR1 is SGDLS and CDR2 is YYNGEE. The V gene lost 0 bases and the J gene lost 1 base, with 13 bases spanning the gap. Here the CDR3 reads CASSVGPDADNYGYTF. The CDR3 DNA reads TGTGCCAGCAGCGTAGGCCCTGATGCAGATAACTATGGCTACACCTTC.

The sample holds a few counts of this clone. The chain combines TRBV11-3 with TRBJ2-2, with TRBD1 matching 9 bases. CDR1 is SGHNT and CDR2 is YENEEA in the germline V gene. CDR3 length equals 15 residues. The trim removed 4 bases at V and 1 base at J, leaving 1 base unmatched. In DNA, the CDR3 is TGTGCCAGCAGCTCGGGACAGGGGAACACCGGGGAGCTGTTTTTT. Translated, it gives CASSSGQGNTGELFF. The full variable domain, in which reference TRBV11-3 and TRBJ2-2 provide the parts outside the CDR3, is EAGVVQSPRYKIIEKKQPVAFWCNPISGHNTLYWYLQNLGQGPELLIRYENEEAVDDSQLPKDRFSAERLKGVDSTLKIQPAELGDSAVYLCASSSGQGNTGELFFGEGSRLTVL.

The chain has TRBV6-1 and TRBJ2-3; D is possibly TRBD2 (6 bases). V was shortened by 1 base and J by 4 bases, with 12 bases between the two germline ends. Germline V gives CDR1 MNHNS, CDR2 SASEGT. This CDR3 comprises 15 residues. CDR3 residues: CASSEVTGLSDTQYF. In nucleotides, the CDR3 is TGTGCCAGCAGTGAAGTAACGGGACTTTCAGATACGCAGTATTTT.